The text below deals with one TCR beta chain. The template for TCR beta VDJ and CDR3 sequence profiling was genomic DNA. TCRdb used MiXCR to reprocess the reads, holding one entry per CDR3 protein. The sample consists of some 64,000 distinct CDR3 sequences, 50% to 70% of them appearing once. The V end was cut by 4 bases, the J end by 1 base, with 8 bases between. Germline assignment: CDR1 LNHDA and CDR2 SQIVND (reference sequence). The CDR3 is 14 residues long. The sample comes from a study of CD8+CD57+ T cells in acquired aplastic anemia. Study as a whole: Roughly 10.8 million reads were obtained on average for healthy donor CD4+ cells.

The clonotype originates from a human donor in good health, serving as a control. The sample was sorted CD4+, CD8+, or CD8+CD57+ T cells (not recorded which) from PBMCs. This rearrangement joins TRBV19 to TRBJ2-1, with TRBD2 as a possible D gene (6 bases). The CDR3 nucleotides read TGTGCCAGTAGTACGGCGGGGTCCTACAATGAGCAGTTCTTC. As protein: CASSTAGSYNEQFF.